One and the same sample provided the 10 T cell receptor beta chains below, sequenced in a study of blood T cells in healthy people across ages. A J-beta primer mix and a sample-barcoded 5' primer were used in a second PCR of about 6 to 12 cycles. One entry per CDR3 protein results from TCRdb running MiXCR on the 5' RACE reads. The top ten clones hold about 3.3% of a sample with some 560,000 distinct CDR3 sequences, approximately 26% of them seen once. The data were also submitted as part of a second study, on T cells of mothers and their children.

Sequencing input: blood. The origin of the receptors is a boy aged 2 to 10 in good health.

CDR3 coding DNA: TGCAGTGCTAACCGACCTGGGACAGCCCAAGAGACCCAGTACTTC. Protein product: CSANRPGTAQETQYF. This rearrangement joins TRBV20-1 to TRBJ2-5; 7 bases fit TRBD1. Looked up from germline, CDR1 is DFQATT and CDR2 is SNEGSKA (reference sequence). V lost 4 bases, J lost 1 base, and 9 bases stayed unmatched. This CDR3 is built from 15 residues.

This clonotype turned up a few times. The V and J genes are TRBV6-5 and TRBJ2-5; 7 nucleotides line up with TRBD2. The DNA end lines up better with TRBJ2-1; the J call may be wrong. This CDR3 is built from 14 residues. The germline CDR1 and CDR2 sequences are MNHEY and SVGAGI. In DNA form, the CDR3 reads TGTGCCAGCAGTAAAACTAGCGCGCTCAATGAGCAGTTCTTC. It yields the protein CASSKTSALNEQFF.

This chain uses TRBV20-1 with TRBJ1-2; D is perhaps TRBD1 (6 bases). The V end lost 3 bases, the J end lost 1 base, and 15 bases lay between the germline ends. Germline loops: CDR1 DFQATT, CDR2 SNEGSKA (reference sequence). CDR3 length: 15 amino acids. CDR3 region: CSASTGSGFNYGYTF. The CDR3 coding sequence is TGCAGTGCTAGTACAGGGTCGGGCTTTAACTATGGCTACACCTTC.

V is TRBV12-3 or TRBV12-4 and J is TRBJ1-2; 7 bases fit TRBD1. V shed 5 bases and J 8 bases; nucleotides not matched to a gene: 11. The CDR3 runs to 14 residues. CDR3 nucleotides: TGTGCCAGCAGTCAAACACAGGGGAGTAAAGGCTACACCTTC. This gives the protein CASSQTQGSKGYTF.

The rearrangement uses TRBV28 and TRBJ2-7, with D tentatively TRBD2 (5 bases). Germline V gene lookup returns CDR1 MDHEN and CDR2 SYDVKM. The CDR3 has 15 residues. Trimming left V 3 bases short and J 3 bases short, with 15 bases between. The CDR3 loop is CASSFRPYRDYEQYF. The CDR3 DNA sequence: TGTGCCAGCAGTTTCCGCCCCTACCGGGACTACGAGCAGTACTTC.

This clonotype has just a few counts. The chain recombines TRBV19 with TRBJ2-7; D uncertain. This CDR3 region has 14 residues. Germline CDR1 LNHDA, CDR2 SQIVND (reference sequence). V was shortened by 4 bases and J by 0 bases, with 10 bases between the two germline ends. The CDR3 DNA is TGTGCCAGTAGTAAGACACGCGACTCCTACGAGCAGTACTTC. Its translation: CASSKTRDSYEQYF. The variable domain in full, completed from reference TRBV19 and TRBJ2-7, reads DGGITQSPKYLFRKEGQNVTLSCEQNLNHDAMYWYRQDPGQGLRLIYYSQIVNDFQKGDIAEGYSVSREKKESFPLTVTSAQKNPTAFYLCASSKTRDSYEQYFGPGTRLTVT.

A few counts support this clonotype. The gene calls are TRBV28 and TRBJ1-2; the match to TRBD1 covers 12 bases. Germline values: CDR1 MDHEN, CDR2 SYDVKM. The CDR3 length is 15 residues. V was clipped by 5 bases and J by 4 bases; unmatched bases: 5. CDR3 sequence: CASSPGTGGSYGYTF. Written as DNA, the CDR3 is TGTGCCAGCAGTCCGGGGACAGGGGGCAGCTATGGCTACACCTTC.

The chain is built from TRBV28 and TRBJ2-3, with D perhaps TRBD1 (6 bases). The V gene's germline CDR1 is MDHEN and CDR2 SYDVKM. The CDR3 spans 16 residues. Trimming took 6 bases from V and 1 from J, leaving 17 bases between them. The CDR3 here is CASSPLSGAGTDTQYF. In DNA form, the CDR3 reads TGTGCCAGCAGCCCATTATCAGGGGCCGGCACAGATACGCAGTATTTT.

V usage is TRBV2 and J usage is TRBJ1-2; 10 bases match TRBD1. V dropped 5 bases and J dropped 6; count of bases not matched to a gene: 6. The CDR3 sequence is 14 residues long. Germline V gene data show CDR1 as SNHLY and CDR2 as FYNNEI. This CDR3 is CASSQNDRGHGYTF. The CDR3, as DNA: TGTGCCAGCAGTCAGAACGACAGGGGGCATGGCTACACCTTC.

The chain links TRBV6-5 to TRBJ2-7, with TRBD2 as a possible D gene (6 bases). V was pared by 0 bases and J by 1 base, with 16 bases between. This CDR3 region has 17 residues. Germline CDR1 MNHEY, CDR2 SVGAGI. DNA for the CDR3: TGTGCCAGCAGTTACTCGATTTCAGGGCGGGGATCCTACGAGCAGTACTTC. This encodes CASSYSISGRGSYEQYF.